These 26 T cell receptor beta chains share one sample of origin, sequenced in a study of blood T cell repertoires in COVID-19 (dated by TCRdb to 2019 to 2021). Library prep was done by the immunoSEQ multiplex PCR assay. TCRdb carries this immuneACCESS record with in-frame sequences only. Its versions omit some clonotypes, under half of them owing to an unresolved V gene in the studies checked, with the rest unexplained. The sample contains approximately 170,000 clones, 80% to 90% of them found a single time. The ten largest clones represent about 1% of the sample. The sequencing sample was made of peripheral blood. These receptors were obtained from a man between 25 and 39 years old with acute or convalescent COVID-19.

This sequence joins TRBV19 and TRBJ2-2; TRBD2 matches at 12 bases. V shed 8 bases, J shed 4 bases, and the junction held 8 bases outside the gene matches. The CDR3 spans 16 residues. Germline assignment: CDR1 LNHDA and CDR2 SQIVND (reference sequence). The CDR3 protein is CASGPTSGSSTGELFF. CDR3 nucleotides: TGTGCCAGTGGACCGACTAGCGGGAGTAGCACCGGGGAGCTGTTTTTT.

V usage is TRBV9 and J usage is TRBJ2-5, with D perhaps TRBD1 (6 bases). The CDR3 covers 15 residues. CDR1 is SGDLS and CDR2 is YYNGEE in the germline V gene. V shed 0 bases and J shed 3 bases, with 12 bases lying between them. The CDR3 nucleotides read TGTGCCAGCAGCGTAGTCGGGACATCCGAAGAGACCCAGTACTTC. It is translated as CASSVVGTSEETQYF.

The genes are TRBV25-1 and TRBJ1-6; 8 bases line up with TRBD1. CDR3 length: 14 amino acids. V dropped 10 bases and J dropped 3; count of bases not matched to a gene: 5. Looked up from germline, CDR1 is MGHDK and CDR2 is SYGVNS. The CDR3 nucleotides are TGTGCCACCTCGGGACAGGACTATAATTCACCCCTCCACTTT. This sequence encodes CATSGQDYNSPLHF.

The gene calls are TRBV5-1 and TRBJ2-5, with no clear D. Trimming stripped 0 bases from V and 2 bases from J, with 5 bases between. Germline V lookup: CDR1 SGHRS, CDR2 YFSETQ. The CDR3 totals 13 residues. DNA for the CDR3: TGCGCCAGCAGCTTGGTAGATCAAGAGACCCAGTACTTC. Protein: CASSLVDQETQYF.

DNA of the CDR3: TGTGCCAGTAGTATGGTGGGAGGGTACGAGCAGTACTTC. Its protein is CASSMVGGYEQYF. V is TRBV19 and J is TRBJ2-7, with 7 bases lining up with TRBD2. The CDR3 covers 13 residues. Germline CDR1 reads LNHDA; CDR2 reads SQIVND (reference sequence). V shed 3 bases, J shed 4 bases, and the junction held 3 bases outside the gene matches.

The V gene is TRBV7-9, the J gene TRBJ2-1; D possibly corresponds to TRBD1 (5 bases). Germline V gene lookup returns CDR1 SEHNR and CDR2 FQNEAQ (reference sequence). Trimming cost V 7 bases and J 0 bases, with 10 bases left between them. The CDR3 totals 14 residues. DNA of the CDR3: TGTGCCAGCACCCAACAGGTCTCCTACAATGAGCAGTTCTTC. Its translation: CASTQQVSYNEQFF.

The chain has TRBV9 and TRBJ2-5, with D maybe TRBD2 (6 bases). Germline lookup yields CDR1 SGDLS and CDR2 YYNGEE. Trimming left V 3 bases short and J 7 bases short, with 19 bases between. The CDR3 has 15 amino acids. CDR3 sequence (DNA): TGTGCCAGCAGCGGGGGACGGGAGAGGGTAGGGACCCAGTACTTC. Protein: CASSGGRERVGTQYF.

This clone has a handful of counts. This chain uses TRBV5-8 with TRBJ1-1; D is ambiguous. The CDR3 sequence is 16 residues long. Germline V gene lookup returns CDR1 SGHTS and CDR2 YDEGEE. Trimming pared 3 bases from V and 7 bases from J, leaving 22 bases between. The CDR3 protein is CASSSGTMGFYGEAFF. The CDR3 DNA reads as TGTGCCAGCAGCTCCGGCACTATGGGTTTTTACGGTGAAGCTTTCTTT. The whole variable domain, remainder taken from reference TRBV5-8 and TRBJ1-1, is EAGVTQSPTHLIKTRGQQATLRCSPISGHTSVYWYQQALGLGLQFLLWYDEGEERNRGNFPPRFSGRQFPNYSSELNVNALELEDSALYLCASSSGTMGFYGEAFFGQGTRLTVV.

This clone appeared once. The V gene is TRBV27, the J gene TRBJ1-2; TRBD1 matches 9 bases. Germline-derived CDR1 and CDR2 are MNHEY and SMNVEV (reference sequence). The CDR3 is 13 amino acids. The junction had 11 bases not matched to a gene; V was cut back by 6 bases and J by 12 bases. The CDR3 region has the DNA TGTGCCAGCAGCAGACAGGGACAGGGATCGCACACCTTC. Its translation: CASSRQGQGSHTF.

The chain links TRBV5-1 to TRBJ1-2, with a weak D call TRBD1 (6 bases). Trimming took off 4 bases at V and 3 bases at J, with 25 bases between the two ends. The CDR3 spans 18 residues. CDR1 is SGHRS and CDR2 is YFSETQ in the germline V gene. The CDR3 coding sequence is TGCGCCAGCAGCCCAAGTATTTCAGGGGCAGCCGGTCACTATGGCTACACCTTC. As protein: CASSPSISGAAGHYGYTF.

This clone was detected a few times. The chain combines TRBV6-5 with TRBJ2-7, with TRBD1 identical over 9 bases. The length of the CDR3 is 14 residues. Germline CDR1 MNHEY, CDR2 SVGAGI. J was trimmed by 4 bases and V by 6 bases; bases with no gene match: 7. The CDR3 nucleotides read TGTGCCAGCAGCTACGGACAGGGGTGGTACGAGCAGTACTTC. Its translation is CASSYGQGWYEQYF.

The CDR3, as DNA: TGCGCCAGCAGCCCGGGGGGGGACAGGGGCTACGAGCAGTACTTC. It translates to CASSPGGDRGYEQYF. V usage is TRBV10-2 and J usage is TRBJ2-7, with 10 bases identical to TRBD1. This CDR3 has 15 residues. The V segment lost 6 bases and the J segment 3 bases; nucleotides outside the gene matches: 8. The germline gives CDR1 WSHSY, CDR2 SAAADI.

The chain is built from TRBV28 and TRBJ1-2, with no clear D. Germline CDR1 and CDR2: MDHEN and SYDVKM. The CDR3 loop spans 12 amino acids. Trimming left V 7 bases short and J 2 bases short, with 8 bases between. The CDR3 reads CASNTRNYGYTF. Here the CDR3 DNA reads TGTGCCAGCAACACTAGAAACTATGGCTACACCTTC.

As concerns this clone: The same CDR3 can be traced to other DNA sequences in this sample. V usage is TRBV2 and J usage is TRBJ2-2; D is perhaps TRBD1 (5 bases). Per germline, CDR1 SNHLY and CDR2 FYNNEI. Trimming pared 1 base from V and 5 bases from J, leaving 8 bases between. The CDR3 extends over 14 amino acids. CDR3 sequence: CASSEVRGTGELFF. For the CDR3, the DNA is TGTGCCAGCAGTGAAGTTAGGGGAACCGGGGAGCTGTTTTTT.

DNA of the CDR3: TGTGCCAGCAGTTCTAGCGGGAAAAACATTCAGTACTTC. Amino acids: CASSSSGKNIQYF. This chain joins TRBV28 and TRBJ2-4; the match to TRBD2 covers 8 bases. This CDR3 spans 13 amino acids. The J segment lost 4 bases and the V segment lost 4 bases, leaving 0 bases of the junction unmatched. Germline V gene lookup returns CDR1 MDHEN and CDR2 SYDVKM.

The gene calls are TRBV2 and TRBJ2-1, with D possibly being TRBD2 (6 bases). Trimming cost V 8 bases and J 3 bases, with 20 bases left between them. The CDR3 loop spans 16 amino acids. Germline V gene sequence: CDR1 SNHLY, CDR2 FYNNEI. In nucleotides, the CDR3 is TGTGCCAGCGGGGGGTCTAGGGACTGGATCTACAATGAGCAGTTCTTC. Its translation: CASGGSRDWIYNEQFF.

This chain links TRBV30 with TRBJ2-2, with unresolved D. The V end was cut by 6 bases, the J end by 4 bases, with 15 bases between. This CDR3 is 14 amino acids long. Looked up from germline, CDR1 is GTSNPN and CDR2 is SVGIG (reference sequence). Here the CDR3 DNA reads TGTGCCTGCCCTGGTCACACCGCCACCGGGGAGCTGTTTTTT. Residues: CACPGHTATGELFF.

V is TRBV2 and J is TRBJ1-2, with 7 bases that match TRBD1. This CDR3 has 14 residues. The J segment lost 11 bases and the V segment lost 7 bases, leaving 16 bases of the junction unmatched. Germline CDR1 SNHLY, CDR2 FYNNEI. For the CDR3, the DNA is TGTGCCAGCAACCAACTGCCCGGGACAGAGGCATACACCTTC. This gives the protein CASNQLPGTEAYTF.

The chain has TRBV7-3 and TRBJ1-1; no clear D. V gave up 2 bases and J gave up 1 base, with 14 bases separating them. This CDR3 region has 16 residues. Germline CDR1 SGHTA, CDR2 FQGTGA. CDR3 sequence (DNA): TGTGCCAGCAGCTTACAGAGGGCCTTGGGGAACACTGAAGCTTTCTTT. Translating it yields CASSLQRALGNTEAFF.

This chain joins TRBV14 and TRBJ1-6, with unresolved D. Trimming removed 4 bases at V and 6 bases at J, with 13 bases between. Germline CDR1 reads SGHDN; CDR2 reads FVKESK. The CDR3 totals 15 residues. The CDR3 bases are TGTGCCAGCAGCCGCCTAGGTCTAAGTAATTCACCCCTCCACTTT. Residues: CASSRLGLSNSPLHF.

This sequence joins TRBV14 and TRBJ2-5; TRBD2 matches at 8 bases. This CDR3 is built from 17 residues. With 4 bases clipped from V and 5 bases from J, the junction kept 15 bases outside the gene matches. Germline V gives CDR1 SGHDN, CDR2 FVKESK. CDR3 in amino acids: CASSLLFRAGVGETQYF. The CDR3 nucleotides read TGTGCCAGCAGCCTCCTCTTTAGAGCGGGAGTCGGTGAGACCCAGTACTTC.

This rearrangement joins TRBV28 to TRBJ1-6, with D tentatively TRBD1 (6 bases). Germline values: CDR1 MDHEN, CDR2 SYDVKM. This CDR3 has 17 residues. The V and J ends lost 5 bases and 9 bases respectively, with 23 bases between them. In DNA, the CDR3 is TGTGCCAGCAGTCCCTCAGGGGCCCTTGGGTTAAGTTCACCCCTCCACTTT. This encodes CASSPSGALGLSSPLHF. Supplemented by reference TRBV28 and TRBJ1-6, the full variable domain reads DVKVTQSSRYLVKRTGEKVFLECVQDMDHENMFWYRQDPGLGLRLIYFSYDVKMKEKGDIPEGYSVSREKKERFSLILESASTNQTSMYLCASSPSGALGLSSPLHFGNGTRLTVT.

The rearrangement links TRBV10-2 to TRBJ1-1; 7 bases fit TRBD1. Trimming at V came to 6 bases and at J to 3 bases, leaving 7 bases not matched to a gene. Germline V lookup: CDR1 WSHSY, CDR2 SAAADI. This CDR3 is 14 amino acids long. The CDR3 here is CASRSPGGYTEAFF. The CDR3 nucleotides read TGCGCCAGCAGGTCCCCAGGGGGGTACACTGAAGCTTTCTTT.

This clone was observed many times. The V gene is TRBV14, the J gene TRBJ1-6; tentative D call: TRBD1 (5 bases). CDR1 SGHDN and CDR2 FVKESK come from the germline V gene. The CDR3 has 14 residues. With 1 base removed from V and 4 bases from J, the gap between germline ends came to 5 bases. CDR3 residues: CASSQGQYNSPLHF. The CDR3 nucleotides read TGTGCCAGCAGCCAAGGACAGTATAATTCACCCCTCCACTTT.

This sequence joins TRBV15 and TRBJ1-6; 7 nucleotides agree with TRBD1. V shed 4 bases and J 10 bases; nucleotides not matched to a gene: 10. The CDR3 loop spans 15 amino acids. Germline assignment: CDR1 LNHNV and CDR2 YYDKDF (reference sequence). In DNA form, the CDR3 reads TGTGCCACCAGCACTATGACAGGGATCGGATCACCCCTCCACTTT. Protein product: CATSTMTGIGSPLHF.

The chain combines TRBV18 with TRBJ1-4; possible D gene TRBD1, 6 bases. The CDR3 runs to 13 residues. V was clipped by 3 bases and J by 6 bases, with 8 bases between them. Germline assignment: CDR1 KGHSH and CDR2 LQKENI. The CDR3 is CASSPRQDEKLFF. The DNA of the CDR3 is TGTGCCAGCTCACCCCGACAGGATGAAAAACTGTTTTTT. The full variable domain, with the rest looked up from reference TRBV18 and TRBJ1-4, is NAGVMQNPRHLVRRRGQEARLRCSPMKGHSHVYWYRQLPEEGLKFMVYLQKENIIDESGMPKERFSAEFPKEGPSILRIQQVVRGDSAAYFCASSPRQDEKLFFGSGTQLSVL.